Listed below are T cell receptor beta chains from one sample, sequenced in a study of OX40 agonist ivuxolimab in advanced cancers. Sequencing used immunoSEQ multiplex PCR; TCRdb keeps in-frame clones, though not all of them. The repertoire holds 72,000 or so clones, with roughly 88% as singletons. The sample in question was CD4+ or CD8+ T cells sorted from blood, obtained in a trial of the OX40 agonist ivuxolimab. All receptors come from an adult with an advanced solid tumor such as melanoma, head and neck, liver or kidney cancer. Both conserved end residues are part of each CDR3. D genes are given only for firm matches. Not all rows give a size; the values are once, few, many and, for expanded clones, a class.

>-|TRBV4-1|TRBJ2-7|-
TGCGCCAGCAGCCAAGGGTCGGCGAACCGACTCCCATACGAGCAGTACTTC
CASSQGSANRLPYEQYF
>-|TRBV19|TRBJ1-5|-
TGTGCCAGTAGTATAAGGGTCCAAAGGACCCAGCATTTT
CASSIRVQRTQHF
>once|TRBV4-1|TRBJ2-5|TRBD2
TGCGCCAGCAGCCAACGGTTCGAGGCTAGCGGAGAAGAGACCCAGTACTTC
CASSQRFEASGEETQYF
>few|TRBV7-9|TRBJ2-1|-
TGTGCCAGCACCAATAGAAACCCGGGCCTCAATGAGCAGTTCTTC
CASTNRNPGLNEQFF
>-|TRBV10-1|TRBJ1-5|-
TGCGCCAGCAGTGAACTCCGTCCTTGTAGCAATCAGCCCCAGCATTTT
CASSELRPCSNQPQHF
>-|TRBV19|TRBJ2-2|TRBD1
TGTGCCACCCCCACCGGGACAGGGAACACCGGGGAGCTGTTTTTT
CATPTGTGNTGELFF
>-|TRBV18|TRBJ2-1|-
TGTGCCAGCTCACGAGGGGGTGAGGGCTCCTACAATGAGCAGTTCTTC
CASSRGGEGSYNEQFF
>-|TRBV6-6|TRBJ1-1|-
TGTGCCAGCAGTTACTCGAGGACGTCTGAAGCTTTCTTT
CASSYSRTSEAFF
>-|TRBV7-2|TRBJ2-5|-
TGTGCCAGCAGCTTAGGTGGGCCCGGTAGAGAGACCCAGTACTTC
CASSLGGPGRETQYF
>-|TRBV5-1|TRBJ2-7|-
TGCGCCAGCAGCCCAGGGACCCCGGGGAACCACGAGCAGTACTTC
CASSPGTPGNHEQYF
>-|TRBV28|TRBJ1-2|-
TGTGCCAGCAGTTTACGGGGGGAGGGCTACACCTTC
CASSLRGEGYTF
>once|TRBV27|TRBJ2-2|-
TGTGCCAGCAGTTCGTTCGCGAACACCGGGGAGCTGTTTTTT
CASSSFANTGELFF
>few|TRBV5-1|TRBJ2-2|-
TGCGCCAGCAGCAGCGGCGGGGTGAGGTCGAACACCGGGGAGCTGTTTTTT
CASSSGGVRSNTGELFF
>-|TRBV19|TRBJ2-3|TRBD1
TGTGCCAGTAGTGGGGGACAGGGGTTCTCAGATACGCAGTATTTT
CASSGGQGFSDTQYF
>-|TRBV7-2|TRBJ2-7|-
TGTGCCAGCAGCTTAGGCCCCCCAGAGTCCTACGAGCAGTACTTC
CASSLGPPESYEQYF
>-|TRBV18|TRBJ2-5|-
TGTGCCAGCTCACCACAAGCCAAAGAGACCCAGTACTTC
CASSPQAKETQYF
>once|TRBV28|TRBJ2-7|-
TGTGCCAGCACCGTCATGCCCGGCACCTACGAGCAGTACTTC
CASTVMPGTYEQYF
>-|TRBV18|TRBJ1-1|-
TGTGCCAGCTCACCACCCCACAGGGCCACTGAAGCTTTCTTT
CASSPPHRATEAFF
>-|TRBV2|TRBJ2-2|-
TGTGCCAGCAGTCCGAGGACTGGCACCGGGGAGCTGTTTTTT
CASSPRTGTGELFF
>-|TRBV25-1|TRBJ2-5|-
TGTGCCAGCAGTGAGACTACAGGGTCCAAAGAAGAGACCCAGTACTTC
CASSETTGSKEETQYF
>-|TRBV4-3|TRBJ1-6|-
TGCGCCAGCAGCCAAGTCACAAATTCACCCCTCCACTTT
CASSQVTNSPLHF
>-|TRBV5-4|TRBJ2-4|TRBD2
TGTGCCAGCAGCCAGAGCGGGAGATCCAAAAACATTCAGTACTTC
CASSQSGRSKNIQYF
>-|TRBV28|TRBJ1-2|TRBD1
TGTGCCAGCAGTTCCCGTCCCGGGACAGGCTGGGGCTACACCTTC
CASSSRPGTGWGYTF
>-|TRBV2|TRBJ2-1|TRBD1
TGTGCCAGCAGTGGGACCCCAGGGGGCAAAAACAATGAGCAGTTCTTC
CASSGTPGGKNNEQFF
>-|TRBV5-1|TRBJ1-6|TRBD1
TGCGCCAGCAGCCCTTCAGGGGGCGGAAATTCACCCCTCCACTTT
CASSPSGGGNSPLHF
>-|TRBV11-2|TRBJ1-5|TRBD1
TGTGCCAGCAGCTTAGGCAGGGGGCAGCAGCCCCAGCATTTT
CASSLGRGQQPQHF
>few|TRBV7-2|TRBJ2-3|-
TGTGCCAGCAGAAACACAGATACGCAGTATTTT
CASRNTDTQYF
>few|TRBV4-3|TRBJ1-5|-
TGCGCCAGCAGCCTCCAGGAGCATCAGCCCCAGCATTTT
CASSLQEHQPQHF
>-|TRBV7-8|TRBJ2-1|-
TGTGCCAGCAGCTTATCCGGCAGAAGCTCCTACAATGAGCAGTTCTTC
CASSLSGRSSYNEQFF
>few|TRBV7-6|TRBJ1-6|TRBD1
TGTGCCAGCAGCTTGGGGACAGGGCATGGACCCCTCCACTTT
CASSLGTGHGPLHF
>-|TRBV7-3|TRBJ1-1|TRBD1
TGTGCCAGCAGCTCCGGGACAGCCACTGAAGCTTTCTTT
CASSSGTATEAFF
>-|TRBV28|TRBJ1-1|TRBD1
TGTGCCAGCAGTTTACAAGTTTTGGGACAGGGGGCCCCTATGAACACTGAAGCTTTCTTT
CASSLQVLGQGAPMNTEAFF
>-|TRBV11-2|TRBJ2-5|TRBD2
TGTGCCAGCAGCTTAGACGGGCGGGGGGGACCTCCCCCAGAGACCCAGTACTTC
CASSLDGRGGPPPETQYF